This T cell receptor (beta chain) was sequenced in a study of regulatory T cells in long-lasting Graves disease. In the study overall: Newly diagnosed Graves' patients took antithyroid drugs under 3 months. Whole-study results and caveats: Not thyroid tissue but only peripheral blood was studied.

V lost 4 bases and J lost 5; bases outside the gene matches: 10. CDR3 length equals 17 residues. Comment on this clonotype: The antigen remains undetermined.

For TCR beta, libraries came from iRepertoire HTBI primers and Arm-PCR of CDR3 regions. TCRdb re-called the multiplex PCR reads with MiXCR, one entry per CDR3 protein. The profile shows 450,000 to 650,000 distinct CDR3 sequences, about 15% of them singletons. Time point described: newly diagnosed GD, antithyroid drugs for less than 3 months. PBMCs provided the RNA from which the TCR library was made. This same sample was also taken into another study, of T cells in Graves' hyperthyroidism and ophthalmopathy. Per that study: Blood also carried most thyroid clonotypes expanded above 0.001. Ophthalmopathy prediction by the model preceded onset by a median approximately 6.1 months.

The source of this sequence is a woman aged 40-60 years with Graves disease. The specimen was peripheral blood mononuclear cells (PBMCs), collected at new diagnosis, from a patient treated with antithyroid drugs. The V gene is TRBV12-3 or TRBV12-4, the J gene TRBJ2-5, with 13 bases matching TRBD2. CDR3: CASSSGTSGAKGETQYF. CDR3 nucleotides: TGTGCCAGCAGTTCAGGGACTAGCGGGGCCAAAGGGGAGACCCAGTACTTC.